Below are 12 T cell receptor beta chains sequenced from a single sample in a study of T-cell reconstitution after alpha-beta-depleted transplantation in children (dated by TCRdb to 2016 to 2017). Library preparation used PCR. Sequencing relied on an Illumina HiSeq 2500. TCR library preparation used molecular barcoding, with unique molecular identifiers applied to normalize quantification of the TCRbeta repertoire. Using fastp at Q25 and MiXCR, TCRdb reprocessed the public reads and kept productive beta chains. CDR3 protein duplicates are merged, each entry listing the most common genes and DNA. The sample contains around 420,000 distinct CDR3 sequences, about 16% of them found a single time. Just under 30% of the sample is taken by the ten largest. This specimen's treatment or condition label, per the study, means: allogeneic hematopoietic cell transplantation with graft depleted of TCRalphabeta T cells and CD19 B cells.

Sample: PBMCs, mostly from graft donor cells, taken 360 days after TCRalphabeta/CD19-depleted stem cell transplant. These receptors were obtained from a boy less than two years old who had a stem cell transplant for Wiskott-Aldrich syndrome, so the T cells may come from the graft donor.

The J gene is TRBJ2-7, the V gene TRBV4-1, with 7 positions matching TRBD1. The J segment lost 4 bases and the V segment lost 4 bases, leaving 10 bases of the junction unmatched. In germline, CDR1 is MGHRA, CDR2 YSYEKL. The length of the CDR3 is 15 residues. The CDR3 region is CASSRAGTDGYEQYF. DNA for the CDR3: TGCGCCAGCAGCCGGGCCGGGACAGACGGTTACGAGCAGTACTTC.

This CDR3 is CASSRDLPGEAFF. The CDR3 nucleotides read TGTGCCAGCAGTCGGGACCTACCAGGTGAAGCTTTCTTT. V and J are TRBV12-3 or TRBV12-4 and TRBJ1-1; weak D call: TRBD1 (5 bases). This CDR3 contains 13 residues. The V and J ends lost 5 bases and 7 bases respectively, with 14 bases between them.

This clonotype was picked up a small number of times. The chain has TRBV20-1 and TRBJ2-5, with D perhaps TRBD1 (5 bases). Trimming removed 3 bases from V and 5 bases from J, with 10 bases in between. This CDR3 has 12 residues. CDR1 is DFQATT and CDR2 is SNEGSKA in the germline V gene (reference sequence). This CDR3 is CSASRVKETQYF. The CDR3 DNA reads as TGCAGTGCTAGCAGGGTGAAGGAGACCCAGTACTTC.

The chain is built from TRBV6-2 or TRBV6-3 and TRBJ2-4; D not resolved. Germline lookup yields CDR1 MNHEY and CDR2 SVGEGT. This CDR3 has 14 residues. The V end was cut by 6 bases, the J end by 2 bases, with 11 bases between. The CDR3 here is CASRARFTKNIQYF. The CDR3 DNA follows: TGTGCCAGCAGAGCCCGATTTACCAAAAACATTCAGTACTTC.

The CDR3 is CASSSMTGGKKETQYF. The DNA for the CDR3 is TGTGCCAGCAGTTCTATGACAGGGGGCAAGAAAGAGACCCAGTACTTC. The chain joins TRBV12-3 or TRBV12-4 to TRBJ2-5; 10 nucleotides line up with TRBD1. CDR3 size: 16 residues. Trimming at V came to 4 bases and at J to 3 bases, leaving 8 bases not matched to a gene.

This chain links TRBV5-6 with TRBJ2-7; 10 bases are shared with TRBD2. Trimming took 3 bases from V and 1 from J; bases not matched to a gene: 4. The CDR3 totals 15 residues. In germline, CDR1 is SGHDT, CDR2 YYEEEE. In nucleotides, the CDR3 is TGTGCCAGCAGCTGGGGGACTAGCGTATCCTACGAGCAGTACTTC. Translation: CASSWGTSVSYEQYF.

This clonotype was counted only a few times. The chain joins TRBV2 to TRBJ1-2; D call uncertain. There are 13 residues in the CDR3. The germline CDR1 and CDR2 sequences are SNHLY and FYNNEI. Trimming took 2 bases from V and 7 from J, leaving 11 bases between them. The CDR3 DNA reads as TGTGCCAGCAGTGAAAGGCAGATATTTGGCTACACCTTC. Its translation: CASSERQIFGYTF. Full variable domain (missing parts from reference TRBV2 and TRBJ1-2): EPEVTQTPSHQVTQMGQEVILRCVPISNHLYFYWYRQILGQKVEFLVSFYNNEISEKSEIFDDQFSVERPDGSNFTLKIRSTKLEDSAMYFCASSERQIFGYTFGSGTRLTVV.

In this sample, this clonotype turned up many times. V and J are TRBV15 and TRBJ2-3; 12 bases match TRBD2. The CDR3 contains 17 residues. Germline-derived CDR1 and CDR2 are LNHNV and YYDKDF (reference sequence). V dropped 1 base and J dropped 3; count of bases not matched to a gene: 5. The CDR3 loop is CATSRGPSGRGTDTQYF. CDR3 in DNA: TGTGCCACCAGCAGAGGACCTAGCGGGAGGGGAACAGATACGCAGTATTTT.

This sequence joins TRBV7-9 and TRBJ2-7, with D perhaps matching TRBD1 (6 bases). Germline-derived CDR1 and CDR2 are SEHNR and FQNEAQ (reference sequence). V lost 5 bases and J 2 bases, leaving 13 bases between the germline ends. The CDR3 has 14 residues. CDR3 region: CASSVTGWAYEQYF. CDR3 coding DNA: TGTGCCAGCAGCGTCACAGGGTGGGCCTACGAGCAGTACTTC.

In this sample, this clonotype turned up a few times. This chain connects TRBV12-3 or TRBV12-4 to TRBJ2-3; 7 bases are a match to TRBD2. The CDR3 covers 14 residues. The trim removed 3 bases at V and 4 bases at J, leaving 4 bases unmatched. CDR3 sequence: CASSFAGASDTQYF. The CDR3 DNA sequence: TGTGCCAGCAGTTTTGCGGGAGCGTCAGATACGCAGTATTTT.

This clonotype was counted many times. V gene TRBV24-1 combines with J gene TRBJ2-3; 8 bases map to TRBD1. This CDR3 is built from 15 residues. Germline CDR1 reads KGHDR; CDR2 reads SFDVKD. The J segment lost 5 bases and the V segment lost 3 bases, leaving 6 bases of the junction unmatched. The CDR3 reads CATSDPGQGGDTQYF. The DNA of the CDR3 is TGTGCCACCAGTGATCCTGGACAGGGAGGAGATACGCAGTATTTT.

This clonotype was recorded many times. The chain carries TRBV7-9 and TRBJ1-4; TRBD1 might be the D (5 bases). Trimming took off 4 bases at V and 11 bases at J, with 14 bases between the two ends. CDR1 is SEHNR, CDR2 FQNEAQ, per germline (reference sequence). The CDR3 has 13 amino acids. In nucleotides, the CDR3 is TGTGCCAGCAGCTCGCCCCTAGGGGTGAAACTGTTTTTT. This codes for CASSSPLGVKLFF. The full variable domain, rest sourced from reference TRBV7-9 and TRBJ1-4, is DTGVSQNPRHKITKRGQNVTFRCDPISEHNRLYWYRQTLGQGPEFLTYFQNEAQLEKSRLLSDRFSAERPKGSFSTLEIQRTEQGDSAMYLCASSSPLGVKLFFGSGTQLSVL.